This entry lists 22 T cell receptor beta chains sequenced from one sample in a study of shared clonotypes between healthy human individuals. Profiling relied on immunoSEQ multiplex PCR, and the TCRdb table lists in-frame clones only, not all of them. The repertoire holds approximately 100,000 clones, with under 70% as singletons. Sequenced: memory CD8+ T cells sorted from blood. Subset denoted: CD45RO+ cells pooled with CCR7-negative TemRA cells. These receptors all come from a woman in her twenties or thirties in good health.

This clone was counted many times. The rearrangement links TRBV25-1 to TRBJ2-7; 7 bases align to TRBD2. The CDR3 loop spans 16 amino acids. The germline V gene encodes CDR1 MGHDK and CDR2 SYGVNS. The junction had 12 bases not matched to a gene; V was cut back by 4 bases and J by 3 bases. The CDR3 coding sequence is TGTGCCAGCAGTGGGGGGAGGGACGATCGTGGCTACGAGCAGTACTTC. This gives the protein CASSGGRDDRGYEQYF.

This clone appeared many times. V and J are TRBV5-6 and TRBJ2-1; no firm D call. Per the germline V gene, CDR1 is SGHDT and CDR2 is YYEEEE. V was clipped by 2 bases and J by 6 bases, with 6 bases between them. This CDR3 spans 12 amino acids. DNA for the CDR3: TGTGCCAGCAGCTTCTGGTTCAATGAGCAGTTCTTC. Translation gives CASSFWFNEQFF.

J is TRBJ2-1 and V is TRBV7-6; TRBD2 agrees at 8 bases. From germline, CDR1 is SGHVS and CDR2 FNYEAQ. The CDR3 consists of 13 residues. J was trimmed by 8 bases and V by 2 bases; bases with no gene match: 2. CDR3: CASSLSGGDEQFF. CDR3 nucleotides: TGTGCCAGCAGCTTATCCGGGGGGGATGAGCAGTTCTTC.

The chain has TRBV10-3 and TRBJ2-3; the match to TRBD2 covers 11 bases. Trimming removed 0 bases from V and 2 bases from J; junction bases left unmatched: 10. This CDR3 is built from 19 residues. The germline V gene encodes CDR1 ENHRY and CDR2 SYGVKD. The CDR3 DNA reads TGTGCCATCAGTGAGTCCGAATCCGGGACTAGCGGCTACACAGATACGCAGTATTTT. It codes for CAISESESGTSGYTDTQYF.

About this clone itself: This may be a read error: a much more frequent sequence differs by one nucleotide. The chain employs TRBV25-1 and TRBJ2-1; TRBD2 aligns across 10 bases. This CDR3 region has 15 residues. The germline gives CDR1 MGHDK, CDR2 SYGVNS. The J segment lost 3 bases and the V segment lost 3 bases, leaving 2 bases of the junction unmatched. CDR3: CASSDTSGDYNEQFF. CDR3 sequence (DNA): TGTGCCAGCAGTGATACTAGCGGGGACTACAATGAGCAGTTCTTC.

The chain joins TRBV29-1 to TRBJ1-2; 9 bases agree with TRBD1. Per germline, CDR1 SQVTM and CDR2 ANQGSEA. V shed 2 bases and J 8 bases; nucleotides not matched to a gene: 12. The CDR3 extends over 15 amino acids. This CDR3 is CSVESAPQGAGGYTF. The CDR3 bases are TGCAGCGTTGAATCAGCCCCACAGGGGGCCGGGGGCTACACCTTC.

The chain recombines TRBV25-1 with TRBJ2-5; 9 nucleotides agree with TRBD2. With V trimmed by 10 bases and J by 2 bases, 20 bases remained unmatched. Germline lookup yields CDR1 MGHDK and CDR2 SYGVNS. This CDR3 contains 18 residues. Here the CDR3 reads CATNPWGAGGPTQETQYF. As DNA, the CDR3 is TGTGCCACCAACCCCTGGGGAGCGGGAGGACCCACTCAAGAGACCCAGTACTTC.

This clone has just a few counts. J is TRBJ2-7 and V is TRBV10-3; D gene ambiguous. The CDR3 contains 12 residues. V was cut by 4 bases and J by 5 bases, with 9 bases left in between. Looked up from germline, CDR1 is ENHRY and CDR2 is SYGVKD. The CDR3, as DNA: TGTGCCATCAGTGGTGGGGTCCACGAGCAGTACTTC. Amino acid sequence: CAISGGVHEQYF.

The rearrangement uses TRBV28 and TRBJ2-7, with a tentative D call TRBD2 (5 bases). CDR1 and CDR2 from the germline V gene are MDHEN and SYDVKM. The V gene lost 3 bases and the J gene lost 4 bases, with 19 bases spanning the gap. The CDR3 sequence is 16 residues long. CDR3 region: CASSLGVVRLLYEQYF. CDR3 in DNA: TGTGCCAGCAGTTTGGGCGTGGTTCGACTACTTTACGAGCAGTACTTC.

This chain connects TRBV6-1 to TRBJ1-2; unclear D gene. Trimming cost V 9 bases and J 2 bases, with 10 bases left between them. From germline, CDR1 is MNHNS and CDR2 SASEGT. The CDR3 sequence is 12 residues long. Written as DNA, the CDR3 is TGTGCCAGGAGAGACTTAAACTATGGCTACACCTTC. This sequence encodes CARRDLNYGYTF.

The V gene is TRBV30, the J gene TRBJ2-5; D is ambiguous. CDR3 length equals 15 residues. V lost 0 bases to trimming and J lost 0 bases, with 11 bases between them. Looked up from germline, CDR1 is GTSNPN and CDR2 is SVGIG (reference sequence). CDR3 bases: TGTGCCTGGAGTGTACCGAAGCCGTACCAAGAGACCCAGTACTTC. This sequence encodes CAWSVPKPYQETQYF.

This clone was counted many times. The chain couples TRBV7-6 to TRBJ1-3; D is unresolved. Germline assignment: CDR1 SGHVS and CDR2 FNYEAQ. V gave up 3 bases and J gave up 0 bases, with 9 bases separating them. The CDR3 is made up of 15 amino acids. The CDR3: CASSFSQSSGNTIYF. CDR3 in DNA: TGTGCCAGCAGCTTTAGTCAGAGCTCTGGAAACACCATATATTTT. Combining the CDR3 with reference TRBV7-6 and TRBJ1-3 gives the whole variable domain GAGVSQSPRYKVTKRGQDVALRCDPISGHVSLYWYRQALGQGPEFLTYFNYEAQQDKSGLPNDRFSAERPEGSISTLTIQRTEQRDSAMYRCASSFSQSSGNTIYFGEGSWLTVV.

This chain connects TRBV7-2 to TRBJ2-5; unclear D gene. The CDR3 runs to 15 residues. Germline CDR1 and CDR2: SGHTA and FQGNSA. Trimming stripped 4 bases from V and 5 bases from J, with 17 bases between. DNA of the CDR3: TGTGCCAGCAGCTCCCCCCGATTACAATGGGAGACCCAGTACTTC. It yields the protein CASSSPRLQWETQYF.

This chain connects TRBV28 to TRBJ2-2; possible D gene TRBD2, 6 bases. V lost 2 bases and J 6 bases, leaving 10 bases between the germline ends. The CDR3 is 14 amino acids. Looked up from germline, CDR1 is MDHEN and CDR2 is SYDVKM. CDR3 coding DNA: TGTGCCAGCAGTTTAATATCGGGGGCCGGGGAGCTGTTTTTT. Translated: CASSLISGAGELFF.

This clone showed up just a few times. The gene calls are TRBV7-2 and TRBJ2-2, with a weak D call TRBD1 (5 bases). The V gene lost 5 bases and the J gene lost 0 bases, with 13 bases spanning the gap. Germline V gene sequence: CDR1 SGHTA, CDR2 FQGNSA. This CDR3 spans 16 amino acids. The DNA of the CDR3 is TGTGCCAGCAGCCCAGGCGGACACGCGAACACCGGGGAGCTGTTTTTT. This translates into CASSPGGHANTGELFF.

The chain recombines TRBV5-1 with TRBJ1-2; 7 nucleotides match TRBD1. After removal of 0 bases from V and 4 bases from J, the junction contained 3 bases not matched to a gene. The germline V gene encodes CDR1 SGHRS and CDR2 YFSETQ. The CDR3 has 14 amino acids. The CDR3: CASSLEGQFYGYTF. The CDR3, as DNA: TGCGCCAGCAGCTTGGAGGGACAGTTCTATGGCTACACCTTC.

The genes are TRBV9 and TRBJ2-7; 7 bases match TRBD2. CDR1 and CDR2 (germline): SGDLS, YYNGEE. V dropped 2 bases and J dropped 1; count of bases not matched to a gene: 9. This CDR3 comprises 16 residues. The CDR3: CASSVGETSDSYEQYF. In nucleotides, the CDR3 is TGTGCCAGCAGCGTGGGAGAAACTAGCGATTCCTACGAGCAGTACTTC.

The chain uses TRBV7-8 and TRBJ2-1, with 11 positions matching TRBD2. Trimming took 5 bases from V and 15 from J; bases not matched to a gene: 12. Germline V gene data show CDR1 as SGHVS and CDR2 as FQNEAQ. This CDR3 region has 14 residues. The CDR3 sequence: CASSLGTSGLVSFF. CDR3 DNA sequence: TGTGCCAGCAGCCTCGGGACTAGCGGCCTCGTATCGTTCTTC.

The gene calls are TRBV2 and TRBJ2-1; TRBD1 aligns across 10 bases. The CDR3 extends over 15 amino acids. V trimming: 6 bases; J trimming: 8 bases; junction bases outside the gene matches: 10. Germline-derived CDR1 and CDR2 are SNHLY and FYNNEI. The CDR3 region is CASSLGTGDIDEQFF. CDR3 DNA: TGTGCCAGCAGCCTCGGGACAGGGGACATCGATGAGCAGTTCTTC.

The rearrangement links TRBV7-9 to TRBJ2-1; the D is unclear. Germline V lookup: CDR1 SEHNR, CDR2 FQNEAQ (reference sequence). The V end was cut by 5 bases, the J end by 7 bases, with 12 bases between. The CDR3 is 13 residues long. CDR3: CASSPPLANEQFF. The CDR3 DNA reads TGTGCCAGCAGCCCCCCCCTCGCGAATGAGCAGTTCTTC.

About this clone: A junction end diverges from the germline sequence, so it may reflect a read error. This chain links TRBV19 with TRBJ2-7, with 7 bases matching TRBD2. The CDR3 sequence is 16 residues long. Germline values: CDR1 LNHDA, CDR2 SQIVND (reference sequence). CDR3 residues: CVSSSRKGRGTNEQYF. CDR3 nucleotides: TGTGTCAGTAGTAGCAGAAAGGGGAGGGGCACAAACGAGCAGTACTTC.

The gene calls are TRBV4-2 and TRBJ2-1; 7 nucleotides agree with TRBD2. The CDR3 has 16 residues. The J segment lost 1 base and the V segment lost 0 bases, leaving 3 bases of the junction unmatched. In germline, CDR1 is LGHNA, CDR2 YNFKEQ. The CDR3 reads CASSQETGGSYNEQFF. CDR3 sequence (DNA): TGTGCCAGCAGCCAAGAAACGGGAGGATCCTACAATGAGCAGTTCTTC.